This TCR beta chain comes out of a study of OX40 agonist ivuxolimab in advanced cancers. Study overall: Three dose-escalation patients had partial responses: one with hepatocellular carcinoma and two with cutaneous melanoma.

V lost 2 bases to trimming and J lost 0 bases, with 10 bases between them. CDR1 is SGHTA and CDR2 is FQGTGA in the germline V gene. The CDR3 contains 15 residues. Concerning this clone: Its antigen is as yet unknown.

Sequencing was performed with immunoSEQ multiplex PCR; in TCRdb, only in-frame clones are kept and a portion is missing. This sample yields about 50,000 clones, of which 82% are seen a single time; about 1.8% belongs to the top ten. Study-wide findings and caveats: Among the lowest peripheral clonal expansion occurred in 0.1-3.0 mg/kg partial responders. At 0.1 to 3.0 mg/kg and by week 6, clonal expansion occurred in CD4+ and CD8+ blood T cells. In a subset of nonresponders, normalized T-cell clonal expansion was also low.

The chain links TRBV7-3 to TRBJ2-5; D is unclear. This TCR derives from an adult with an advanced solid tumor such as melanoma, head and neck, liver or kidney cancer. The sequenced sample was CD4+ or CD8+ T cells sorted from blood, obtained in a trial of the OX40 agonist ivuxolimab. The CDR3 loop is CASSLSGIYQETQYF. Here the CDR3 DNA reads TGTGCCAGCAGCTTATCTGGGATCTACCAAGAGACCCAGTACTTC.